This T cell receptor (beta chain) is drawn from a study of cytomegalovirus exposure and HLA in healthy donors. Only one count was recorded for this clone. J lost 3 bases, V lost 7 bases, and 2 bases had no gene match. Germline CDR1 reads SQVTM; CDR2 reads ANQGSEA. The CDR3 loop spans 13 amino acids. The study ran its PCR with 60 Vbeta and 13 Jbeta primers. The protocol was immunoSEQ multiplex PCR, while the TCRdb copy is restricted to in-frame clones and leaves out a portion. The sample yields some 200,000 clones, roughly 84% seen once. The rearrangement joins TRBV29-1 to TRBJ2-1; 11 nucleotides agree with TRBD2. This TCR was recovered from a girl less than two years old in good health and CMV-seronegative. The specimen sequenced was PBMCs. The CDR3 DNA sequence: TGCAGCGGGGGACTAGCGGACTACAATGAGCAGTTCTTC. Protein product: CSGGLADYNEQFF.